The 10 T cell receptor beta chains listed next were all sequenced from one sample in a study of CD8+ T cells in alopecia areata. cDNA reverse transcribed from extracted RNA served as the sequencing template. Some clones are missing from TCRdb's copy, which holds only in-frame ones; the method was immunoSEQ multiplex PCR. The table records 180,000 or so clones, roughly 50% of them present only once. Treatment in this sample: oral pan-JAK inhibitor, 5-10 mg twice daily. The sample consisted of CD8+ T cells sorted from blood, taken at week 24, from a patient treated with tofacitinib. Receptors were obtained from a human donor with alopecia areata.

The V and J genes are TRBV28 and TRBJ1-1; 7 bases map to TRBD1. With 4 bases clipped from V and 4 bases from J, the junction kept 6 bases outside the gene matches. CDR1 and CDR2 from the germline V gene are MDHEN and SYDVKM. The CDR3 covers 14 residues. The CDR3 coding sequence is TGTGCCAGCAGTTCGACAGGGTTGGTCACTGAAGCTTTCTTT. This gives the protein CASSSTGLVTEAFF.

The chain has TRBV4-3 and TRBJ2-1, with 14 bases aligning to TRBD2. Germline-derived CDR1 and CDR2 are LGHNA and YSLEER. Germline trimming cut 3 bases from V and 2 bases from J; bases unmatched to any gene: 0. The CDR3 totals 16 residues. CDR3 sequence (DNA): TGCGCCAGCAGCCAGGGACTAGCGGGGGCCTACAATGAGCAGTTCTTC. Its protein is CASSQGLAGAYNEQFF.

V usage is TRBV14 and J usage is TRBJ1-4; no clear D gene. Germline V gene data show CDR1 as SGHDN and CDR2 as FVKESK. The V end lost 0 bases, the J end lost 6 bases, and 5 bases lay between the germline ends. The CDR3 runs 13 residues. The CDR3 loop reads CASSQEFYEKLFF. The CDR3 DNA reads TGTGCCAGCAGCCAAGAGTTTTATGAAAAACTGTTTTTT. The variable domain in full, with the rest retrieved from reference TRBV14 and TRBJ1-4, is EAGVTQFPSHSVIEKGQTVTLRCDPISGHDNLYWYRRVMGKEIKFLLHFVKESKQDESGMPNNRFLAERTGGTYSTLKVQPAELEDSGVYFCASSQEFYEKLFFGSGTQLSVL.

The J gene is TRBJ2-3, the V gene TRBV15; TRBD2 aligns across 12 bases. The CDR3 has 15 residues. Per the germline V gene, CDR1 is LNHNV and CDR2 is YYDKDF (reference sequence). The trim removed 4 bases at V and 3 bases at J, leaving 2 bases unmatched. CDR3 amino acids: CATSTGTSGTDTQYF. In nucleotides, the CDR3 is TGTGCCACCAGCACCGGGACTAGCGGGACAGATACGCAGTATTTT.

This clone was seen only a few times. The J gene is TRBJ2-3, the V gene TRBV4-3; TRBD2 aligns across 14 bases. CDR1 and CDR2 (germline): LGHNA, YSLEER. The ends lost 0 bases at V and 7 bases at J; junction bases unmatched: 6. The CDR3 spans 17 residues. The CDR3 region has the DNA TGCGCCAGCAGCCAAGAATCGACTAGCGGGGGGGCCCATACGCAGTATTTT. Translating it yields CASSQESTSGGAHTQYF.

The chain couples TRBV27 to TRBJ1-2; D call uncertain. The CDR3 has 12 residues. Germline V gene data show CDR1 as MNHEY and CDR2 as SMNVEV (reference sequence). V was shortened by 0 bases and J by 4 bases, with 3 bases between the two germline ends. The DNA for the CDR3 is TGTGCCAGCAGTTTATCTGGCTATGGCTACACCTTC. Its protein is CASSLSGYGYTF.

V is TRBV30 and J is TRBJ1-1; 9 bases map to TRBD1. With 4 bases clipped from V and 6 bases from J, the junction kept 12 bases outside the gene matches. Per the germline V gene, CDR1 is GTSNPN and CDR2 is SVGIG (reference sequence). This CDR3 comprises 15 residues. The CDR3 DNA is TGTGCCTGGATTAATCTGGGACAGGGTCTTCCTGAAGCTTTCTTT. Protein sequence: CAWINLGQGLPEAFF.

The chain combines TRBV29-1 with TRBJ1-2; 7 bases agree with TRBD1. The CDR3 spans 14 residues. Germline V gene sequence: CDR1 SQVTM, CDR2 ANQGSEA. V shed 6 bases, J shed 5 bases, and the junction held 12 bases outside the gene matches. The CDR3 loop is CSVPFQGVMYGYTF. For the CDR3, the DNA is TGCAGCGTCCCCTTCCAGGGGGTTATGTATGGCTACACCTTC.

This rearrangement joins TRBV27 to TRBJ1-2; D is undetermined. The length of the CDR3 is 16 residues. Germline CDR1 MNHEY, CDR2 SMNVEV (reference sequence). Trimming stripped 0 bases from V and 8 bases from J, with 19 bases between. CDR3 nucleotide sequence: TGTGCCAGCAGTTTATCGCACCCCAGTTCTTACGGGGGCTACACCTTC. This sequence encodes CASSLSHPSSYGGYTF.

The chain joins TRBV19 to TRBJ1-5; 7 bases align to TRBD1. The CDR3 contains 14 residues. After removal of 5 bases from V and 5 bases from J, the junction contained 6 bases not matched to a gene. Germline V lookup: CDR1 LNHDA, CDR2 SQIVND (reference sequence). The CDR3 DNA reads TGTGCCAGTAGTCCCGGGACAGCCTATCAGCCCCAGCATTTT. It codes for CASSPGTAYQPQHF.